The sequence of this T cell receptor (beta chain) was determined in a study of blood T cell repertoires in COVID-19. Only in-frame clones appear in the TCRdb table, and some are missing; sequencing was by immunoSEQ multiplex PCR. The profile covers around 63,000 clones, with less than 85% appearing a single time and roughly 18% taken by the ten largest. Germline V gives CDR1 LGHDT, CDR2 YNNKEL (reference sequence). This CDR3 region has 13 residues. V was clipped by 4 bases and J by 7 bases, with 11 bases between them. The sample taken for sequencing was peripheral blood. The V gene is TRBV3-1 (or the pseudogene TRBV3-2), the J gene TRBJ2-1; D is possibly TRBD2 (5 bases). The TCR was taken from a woman between 50 and 59 years old with active or convalescent COVID-19. The CDR3: CASSPLRGNEQFF. In DNA, the CDR3 is TGTGCCAGCAGCCCCCTCAGAGGGAATGAGCAGTTCTTC.